This T cell receptor (beta chain) was observed in a study of T cells after yellow fever vaccination. Study conclusions and caveats: The study re-detected most primary-vaccination clones after the booster (96% CD4, just over 85% CD8).

This clonotype was detected a few times. Its antigen is unidentified. TCRdb reanalysed the 5' RACE reads using MiXCR and keeps one entry per CDR3 protein. Here the sample spans some 320,000 distinct CDR3 sequences, roughly 9% being singletons. The clonotype comes from a man aged 18 to 30 who received the YFV17D yellow fever vaccine. The input for sequencing was CD4+ T cells sorted from PBMCs, taken 5 days after the yellow fever booster vaccination.

Here the CDR3 reads CASSQDLGARETDTQYF. CDR3 coding DNA: TGCGCCAGCAGCCAAGATCTGGGCGCCAGGGAGACAGATACGCAGTATTTT. V is TRBV4-1 and J is TRBJ2-3; D tentatively reads TRBD1 or TRBD2 (5 bases each). This CDR3 region has 17 residues. The germline V gene has CDR1 MGHRA and CDR2 YSYEKL. The V end lost 0 bases, the J end lost 3 bases, and 16 bases lay between the germline ends.